This T cell receptor (beta chain) derives from a study of post-analysis software for immune sequencing data. This clonotype occurred a few times. Its antigen is undetermined. Unique-molecular-identifier-tagged TCR beta cDNA libraries were used. TCRdb called the PCR reads again in MiXCR, with one record for every CDR3 protein. The sample yields 700,000 to 800,000 distinct CDR3 sequences, 25% to 30% seen once. Study results and limitations: Those samples that were prepared in the same batch co-clustered strongly by F measure.

This TCR was sampled from a girl aged 5 to 17 with multiple sclerosis. What was sequenced was blood.

The CDR3 coding sequence is TGTGCCAGCAGTGGCCCTGCAGCAGATACGCAGTATTTT. This translates into CASSGPAADTQYF. The chain recombines TRBV6-1 with TRBJ2-3; D gene unclear. This CDR3 spans 13 amino acids. Germline V gene lookup returns CDR1 MNHNS and CDR2 SASEGT. Deletions cut 4 bases from V and 4 bases from J, with 9 bases between.